This T cell receptor beta chain came from a study of blood T cell repertoires in COVID-19. The CDR3 has 19 amino acids. The germline CDR1 and CDR2 sequences are SGHVS and FNYEAQ. With V trimmed by 1 base and J by 0 bases, 14 bases remained unmatched. This table comes from immunoSEQ multiplex PCR, and its TCRdb copy is limited to in-frame clones, with some not included. The sample holds some 100,000 clones, roughly 87% seen once. The TCR originated in a man aged 30 to 45 in a cohort sampled during active COVID-19. Material for sequencing was peripheral blood. The chain uses TRBV7-6 and TRBJ2-7; 8 bases align to TRBD1. The CDR3 nucleotides read TGTGCCAGCAGCTTAGGACCCAGGGGGCCGGTCCCCAGCTCCTACGAGCAGTACTTC. Amino acid sequence: CASSLGPRGPVPSSYEQYF.